Below, 28 T cell receptor beta chains from the same sample are listed, as sequenced in a study of cytomegalovirus exposure and HLA in healthy donors. The assay was immunoSEQ multiplex PCR, and TCRdb's table has in-frame clones only and misses some. The sample holds tens of thousands of clones; about 94% are singletons and the top ten take 3.2%. Sequencing was performed on PBMCs. The receptors derive from a woman aged 18-30 years in good health and CMV-seropositive.

The chain joins TRBV4-1 to TRBJ2-3; D is unresolved. The CDR3 sequence is 12 residues long. With 5 bases removed from V and 6 bases from J, the gap between germline ends came to 9 bases. Germline V CDR1 and CDR2: MGHRA, YSYEKL. The CDR3 loop reads CASSSVQDTQYF. As DNA, the CDR3 is TGCGCCAGCAGCTCCGTCCAGGATACGCAGTATTTT.

V and J are TRBV28 and TRBJ1-4, with TRBD1 as a possible D gene (5 bases). Germline assignment: CDR1 MDHEN and CDR2 SYDVKM. Trimming removed 2 bases from V and 7 bases from J, with 11 bases in between. The CDR3 loop spans 14 amino acids. CDR3 protein: CASSLTYQGEKLFF. CDR3 bases: TGTGCCAGCAGTTTAACGTATCAGGGTGAAAAACTGTTTTTT.

This sequence joins TRBV7-2 and TRBJ2-5; the D gene is possibly TRBD2 (6 bases). Trimming took off 2 bases at V and 5 bases at J, with 12 bases between the two ends. Germline V gives CDR1 SGHTA, CDR2 FQGNSA. The CDR3 runs 14 residues. The DNA for the CDR3 is TGTGCCAGCAGCTTACTGGCGGGATTGGAGACCCAGTACTTC. As protein: CASSLLAGLETQYF.

This clone was seen a handful of times. The V call is TRBV19, the J call TRBJ2-7; TRBD2 matches 8 bases. V gave up 1 base and J gave up 7 bases; unmatched junction bases: 9. CDR1 is LNHDA and CDR2 is SQIVND in the germline V gene (reference sequence). The CDR3 is 15 residues long. The CDR3 DNA sequence: TGTGCCAGTAGTATAGGAGCGGGAGCATTGTGGGAGCAGTACTTC. Its protein is CASSIGAGALWEQYF.

The J gene is TRBJ2-3, the V gene TRBV28, with D hard to call. The CDR3 consists of 15 residues. Trimming removed 2 bases from V and 3 bases from J, with 12 bases in between. Per the germline V gene, CDR1 is MDHEN and CDR2 is SYDVKM. CDR3 nucleotide sequence: TGTGCCAGCAGTTTACTCTCAGGTTTAACAGATACGCAGTATTTT. Protein sequence: CASSLLSGLTDTQYF.

The J gene is TRBJ2-1, the V gene TRBV11-2; a possible D gene is TRBD1 (5 bases). CDR3 length equals 12 residues. V was cut by 1 base and J by 16 bases, with 14 bases left in between. Per the germline V gene, CDR1 is SGHAT and CDR2 is FQNNGV. CDR3 in DNA: TGTGCCAGCAGCTTAGTCCAGGGTCTGCAATTCTTC. As protein: CASSLVQGLQFF.

This clone was seen once. The chain combines TRBV28 with TRBJ2-7, with 9 nucleotides matching TRBD1. This CDR3 region has 15 residues. In germline, CDR1 is MDHEN, CDR2 SYDVKM. After removal of 3 bases from V and 9 bases from J, the junction contained 12 bases not matched to a gene. CDR3 amino acids: CASSFPGTGPNGQYF. The CDR3 DNA follows: TGTGCCAGCAGTTTCCCCGGGACAGGGCCCAACGGGCAGTACTTC.

The chain carries TRBV5-1 and TRBJ2-1, with D possibly TRBD2 on 7 matching bases. The germline CDR1 and CDR2 sequences are SGHRS and YFSETQ. The CDR3 spans 15 residues. Trimming took 0 bases from V and 9 from J, leaving 16 bases between them. The CDR3 is CASSLVGGGPGEQFF. CDR3 nucleotide sequence: TGCGCCAGCAGCTTGGTGGGCGGGGGCCCGGGTGAGCAGTTCTTC.

The V call is TRBV5-1, the J call TRBJ2-1; TRBD2 agrees at 11 bases. J lost 6 bases, V lost 0 bases, and 8 bases had no gene match. There are 17 residues in the CDR3. CDR1 SGHRS and CDR2 YFSETQ come from the germline V gene. The CDR3 DNA reads as TGCGCCAGCAGCTTGGTCCCTACTAGCGGGAGAGTCAATGAGCAGTTCTTC. Translation gives CASSLVPTSGRVNEQFF.

J is TRBJ2-1 and V is TRBV6-4, with TRBD2 matching over 15 bases. CDR1 and CDR2 from the germline V gene are MRHNA and SNTAGT. This CDR3 has 16 amino acids. After removal of 0 bases from V and 7 bases from J, the junction contained 1 base not matched to a gene. The CDR3 is CASSDSGTSGRNEQFF. CDR3 DNA sequence: TGTGCCAGCAGTGACTCCGGGACTAGCGGGAGGAATGAGCAGTTCTTC.

This clone appeared once. The gene calls are TRBV30 and TRBJ1-2; TRBD1 is a possible D gene (5 bases). Trimming stripped 2 bases from V and 8 bases from J, with 12 bases between. There are 12 residues in the CDR3. Germline V gives CDR1 GTSNPN, CDR2 SVGIG (reference sequence). CDR3 residues: CAWSPAGQGYTF. For the CDR3, the DNA is TGTGCCTGGAGTCCCGCGGGGCAGGGCTACACCTTC.

The chain joins TRBV5-1 to TRBJ1-1; 7 positions match TRBD1. Losses at the gene ends were 1 base for V and 1 base for J; bases not matched to a gene: 4. Germline CDR1 and CDR2: SGHRS and YFSETQ. The CDR3 runs to 15 residues. The CDR3 DNA sequence: TGCGCCAGCAGCTTGACAGGGGTGCCGAACACTGAAGCTTTCTTT. Its protein is CASSLTGVPNTEAFF. Complete variable domain (other parts from reference TRBV5-1 and TRBJ1-1): KAGVTQTPRYLIKTRGQQVTLSCSPISGHRSVSWYQQTPGQGLQFLFEYFSETQRNKGNFPGRFSGRQFSNSRSEMNVSTLELGDSALYLCASSLTGVPNTEAFFGQGTRLTVV.

The V gene is TRBV7-2, the J gene TRBJ2-7; TRBD2 is a possible D gene (5 bases). Germline V gene lookup returns CDR1 SGHTA and CDR2 FQGNSA. The CDR3 is 16 residues long. V dropped 4 bases and J dropped 2 bases, with 18 bases sitting between them. In nucleotides, the CDR3 is TGTGCCAGCAGCTCGGGGATTTCGGGCAGAACCTACGAGCAGTACTTC. Translating it yields CASSSGISGRTYEQYF.

This chain joins TRBV7-3 and TRBJ2-1; a possible D gene is TRBD1 (6 bases). Germline V gives CDR1 SGHTA, CDR2 FQGTGA. The ends were cut back, 1 base at V and 7 bases at J, with 17 bases in the middle. The CDR3 contains 16 residues. The DNA for the CDR3 is TGTGCCAGCAGCTTAATTCCGGGACCAGGGGAGAATGAGCAGTTCTTC. This codes for CASSLIPGPGENEQFF.

The chain recombines TRBV7-6 with TRBJ2-2, with D tentatively TRBD1 (5 bases). The CDR3 is made up of 16 amino acids. Germline CDR1 is SGHVS and CDR2 is FNYEAQ. The V gene lost 1 base and the J gene lost 3 bases, with 12 bases spanning the gap. CDR3 sequence reads: CASSLEGWGDTGELFF. The CDR3 DNA is TGTGCCAGCAGCTTAGAGGGGTGGGGTGACACCGGGGAGCTGTTTTTT.

This clone was picked up one time. This chain connects TRBV4-3 to TRBJ2-7; 12 positions agree with TRBD2. The germline V gene encodes CDR1 LGHNA and CDR2 YSLEER. The CDR3 is 19 amino acids. With V trimmed by 0 bases and J by 3 bases, 12 bases remained unmatched. Here the CDR3 reads CASSQDPPTSGRGIYEQYF. CDR3 bases: TGCGCCAGCAGCCAAGACCCTCCGACTAGCGGGAGAGGTATCTACGAGCAGTACTTC.

This clone was observed a single time. This chain joins TRBV5-1 and TRBJ2-1, with 9 bases lining up with TRBD1. CDR3 size: 19 residues. The germline CDR1 and CDR2 sequences are SGHRS and YFSETQ. Trimming cost V 1 base and J 1 base; bases outside gene matches: 12. The CDR3: CASSLFRDRVISSYNEQFF. The DNA for the CDR3 is TGCGCCAGCAGCTTGTTTCGGGACAGGGTAATTTCATCCTACAATGAGCAGTTCTTC.

The V call is TRBV11-3, the J call TRBJ1-1; TRBD1 might be the D (5 bases). The V and J ends lost 0 bases and 3 bases respectively, with 11 bases between them. Germline CDR1 reads SGHNT; CDR2 reads YENEEA. The CDR3 sequence is 15 residues long. CDR3 coding DNA: TGTGCCAGCAGCTTAGAGGGCAGGGCCCACACTGAAGCTTTCTTT. Amino acids: CASSLEGRAHTEAFF.

The chain recombines TRBV30 with TRBJ1-2, with 8 bases fitting TRBD1. The germline V gene encodes CDR1 GTSNPN and CDR2 SVGIG (reference sequence). V lost 3 bases to trimming and J lost 8 bases; unmatched junction nucleotides: 11. CDR3 size: 14 residues. In DNA, the CDR3 is TGTGCCTGGAGCCTATCGCTCGGACAGGGAGGCTACACCTTC. Its protein product is CAWSLSLGQGGYTF.

This chain uses TRBV19 with TRBJ2-7; possible D gene TRBD2, 6 bases. Trimming took off 3 bases at V and 8 bases at J, with 14 bases between the two ends. The CDR3 is made up of 13 amino acids. The germline V gene has CDR1 LNHDA and CDR2 SQIVND (reference sequence). CDR3 DNA sequence: TGTGCCAGTAGTATCGGACTATTAAAGCAGCAGTACTTC. This sequence encodes CASSIGLLKQQYF.

This clone was counted a single time. The chain couples TRBV7-2 to TRBJ1-5; a weak D match, TRBD1 (5 bases). V lost 5 bases, J lost 2 bases, and 16 bases lay in between. The CDR3 length is 16 residues. Germline assignment: CDR1 SGHTA and CDR2 FQGNSA. The CDR3 loop is CASSKAGYGGNQPQHF. CDR3 DNA: TGTGCCAGCAGCAAAGCAGGGTACGGTGGCAATCAGCCCCAGCATTTT. The full variable domain, in which reference TRBV7-2 and TRBJ1-5 provide the parts outside the CDR3, is GAGVSQSPSNKVTEKGKDVELRCDPISGHTALYWYRQSLGQGLEFLIYFQGNSAPDKSGLPSDRFSAERTGGSVSTLTIQRTQQEDSAVYLCASSKAGYGGNQPQHFGDGTRLSIL.

This sequence joins TRBV5-1 and TRBJ2-3; D not resolved. Per the germline V gene, CDR1 is SGHRS and CDR2 is YFSETQ. V shed 0 bases and J shed 3 bases, with 8 bases lying between them. CDR3 length: 14 amino acids. CDR3 amino acids: CASSLGGPTDTQYF. CDR3 coding DNA: TGCGCCAGCAGCTTGGGTGGGCCTACAGATACGCAGTATTTT.

The V and J genes are TRBV19 and TRBJ2-1, with TRBD2 matching 12 bases. After removal of 6 bases from V and 7 bases from J, the junction contained 13 bases not matched to a gene. Germline CDR1 and CDR2: LNHDA and SQIVND (reference sequence). The CDR3 is made up of 17 amino acids. The CDR3 sequence is CASSVTSGSPSRNEQFF. CDR3 DNA: TGTGCCAGTAGCGTGACTAGCGGGAGCCCATCCCGTAATGAGCAGTTCTTC.

V is TRBV18 and J is TRBJ2-7; a possible D gene is TRBD1 (6 bases). Per the germline V gene, CDR1 is KGHSH and CDR2 is LQKENI. This CDR3 is 17 amino acids long. The V end lost 1 base, the J end lost 3 bases, and 19 bases lay between the germline ends. Written as DNA, the CDR3 is TGTGCCAGCTCACCACGGAAAATACAGGGTCGATTCTACGAGCAGTACTTC. This translates into CASSPRKIQGRFYEQYF.

The rearrangement uses TRBV28 and TRBJ2-7; the match to TRBD2 covers 13 bases. CDR3 length equals 16 residues. Germline CDR1 MDHEN, CDR2 SYDVKM. V dropped 6 bases and J dropped 3; count of bases not matched to a gene: 8. The CDR3: CASRLPTSGGDYEQYF. CDR3 nucleotides: TGTGCCAGCAGACTACCTACTAGCGGGGGGGACTACGAGCAGTACTTC.

This chain uses TRBV13 with TRBJ2-1; 7 positions match TRBD2. Germline lookup yields CDR1 PRHDT and CDR2 FYEKMQ (reference sequence). The CDR3 has 17 residues. Trimming at V came to 3 bases and at J to 0 bases, leaving 8 bases not matched to a gene. CDR3 DNA sequence: TGTGCCAGCAGCTTGACAAGCGGGGCGATCTCCTACAATGAGCAGTTCTTC. Protein product: CASSLTSGAISYNEQFF.

The chain couples TRBV2 to TRBJ1-1; 7 bases align to TRBD1. Germline values: CDR1 SNHLY, CDR2 FYNNEI. The V and J ends lost 6 bases and 0 bases, in that order; junction bases with no gene match: 16. This CDR3 is built from 18 residues. The CDR3, as DNA: TGTGCCAGCAGCCACGGTGAACCGGGACAGAAGATGAACACTGAAGCTTTCTTT. Protein product: CASSHGEPGQKMNTEAFF. Looking up the rest from reference TRBV2 and TRBJ1-1 gives the full variable domain: EPEVTQTPSHQVTQMGQEVILRCVPISNHLYFYWYRQILGQKVEFLVSFYNNEISEKSEIFDDQFSVERPDGSNFTLKIRSTKLEDSAMYFCASSHGEPGQKMNTEAFFGQGTRLTVV.

This clone was seen just once. The genes are TRBV25-1 and TRBJ2-6; no definite D call. Trimming left V 1 base short and J 2 bases short, with 6 bases between. In germline, CDR1 is MGHDK, CDR2 SYGVNS. The CDR3 contains 15 residues. The CDR3 DNA reads TGTGCCAGCAGTGAATTCGCAGCTGGGGCCAACGTCCTGACTTTC. Its protein product is CASSEFAAGANVLTF.